Shown below are 25 T cell receptor beta chains from a single sample sequenced in a study of blood T cell repertoires in COVID-19. Clones were sequenced by immunoSEQ multiplex PCR, and TCRdb holds only the in-frame ones, with some missing. The table shows about 170,000 clones, with 83% occurring only once. Sequencing was performed on peripheral blood. These receptors were collected from a woman in her seventies who had recovered from COVID-19.

This chain joins TRBV4-3 and TRBJ2-7, with TRBD2 matching over 14 bases. This CDR3 is 17 amino acids long. V lost 0 bases, J lost 6 bases, and 7 bases stayed unmatched. The germline gives CDR1 LGHNA, CDR2 YSLEER. CDR3 sequence reads: CASSQDSGLAGGVEQYF. Here the CDR3 DNA reads TGCGCCAGCAGCCAAGATTCCGGACTAGCGGGAGGAGTCGAGCAGTACTTC.

The rearrangement joins TRBV6-1 to TRBJ2-2; D gene ambiguous. Trimming left V 2 bases short and J 2 bases short, with 6 bases between. The germline V gene encodes CDR1 MNHNS and CDR2 SASEGT. This CDR3 is 14 amino acids long. The CDR3 bases are TGTGCCAGCAGTGAATGGGCTAACACCGGGGAGCTGTTTTTT. It codes for CASSEWANTGELFF.

This chain's CDR3 is CASSESGSYGYTF. The DNA for the CDR3 is TGCGCCAGCAGTGAGTCAGGGAGTTATGGCTACACCTTC. The chain couples TRBV10-2 to TRBJ1-2; D call uncertain. The germline gives CDR1 WSHSY, CDR2 SAAADI. Trimming took off 0 bases at V and 5 bases at J, with 7 bases between the two ends. The length of the CDR3 is 13 residues.

Comments on this clone: Other DNA variants within this sample encode the same CDR3. DNA for the CDR3: TGTGCCAGCAGCCCAAGGACTAGCGGGCACCAAGAGACCCAGTACTTC. This encodes CASSPRTSGHQETQYF. J is TRBJ2-5 and V is TRBV9, with 11 bases matching TRBD2. The junction had 5 bases not matched to a gene; V was cut back by 4 bases and J by 0 bases. Germline CDR1 is SGDLS and CDR2 is YYNGEE. The CDR3 has 16 amino acids.

The chain is built from TRBV18 and TRBJ1-5; the D is unclear. CDR1 and CDR2 (germline): KGHSH, LQKENI. V was pared by 7 bases and J by 9 bases, with 16 bases between. The CDR3 covers 13 residues. In DNA, the CDR3 is TGTGCCAGCTTACCGGGCGAGAAATCGCCCCAGCATTTT. Translation: CASLPGEKSPQHF.

This sequence joins TRBV19 and TRBJ2-3, with 15 positions matching TRBD2. There are 17 residues in the CDR3. Germline CDR1 reads LNHDA; CDR2 reads SQIVND (reference sequence). V trimming: 6 bases; J trimming: 6 bases; junction bases outside the gene matches: 10. The CDR3 loop reads CASSGLAGGARGDTQYF. Here the CDR3 DNA reads TGTGCCAGTAGCGGACTAGCGGGAGGGGCCAGAGGGGATACGCAGTATTTT.

The chain joins TRBV30 to TRBJ2-7, with D hard to call. The CDR3 loop spans 12 amino acids. From germline, CDR1 is GTSNPN and CDR2 SVGIG (reference sequence). V was cut by 5 bases and J by 5 bases, with 13 bases left in between. In DNA form, the CDR3 reads TGTGCCTGGGGGCCCCGGTTCCACGAGCAGTACTTC. It encodes CAWGPRFHEQYF.

The V gene is TRBV18, the J gene TRBJ1-2; TRBD1 is a possible D gene (6 bases). V gave up 2 bases and J gave up 0 bases, with 13 bases separating them. This CDR3 contains 16 residues. Germline loops: CDR1 KGHSH, CDR2 LQKENI. As DNA, the CDR3 is TGTGCCAGCTCACCAGTCGGGACAAGGACTAACTATGGCTACACCTTC. Amino acid sequence: CASSPVGTRTNYGYTF.

V and J are TRBV19 and TRBJ1-2; tentative D call: TRBD1 (5 bases). The CDR3 loop spans 13 amino acids. V lost 1 base and J lost 4, with 7 bases in between. The germline CDR1 and CDR2 sequences are LNHDA and SQIVND (reference sequence). The CDR3 here is CASSIGQFYGYTF. DNA for the CDR3: TGTGCCAGTAGTATAGGACAGTTCTATGGCTACACCTTC.

V usage is TRBV7-7 and J usage is TRBJ2-1, with 11 bases matching TRBD2. The CDR3 spans 16 residues. CDR1 and CDR2 from the germline V gene are SSHAT and FNYEAQ (reference sequence). V lost 5 bases, J lost 6 bases, and 9 bases stayed unmatched. CDR3 coding DNA: TGTGCCAGCAGCGCCCCCGGGACTAGCGGCCTCAATGAGCAGTTCTTC. It encodes CASSAPGTSGLNEQFF.

This CDR3 is CASSRLGGYEQYF. Here the CDR3 DNA reads TGTGCCAGCAGCCGCTTGGGGGGCTACGAGCAGTACTTC. The chain carries TRBV7-3 and TRBJ2-7; weak D call: TRBD2 (6 bases). V was cut by 5 bases and J by 3 bases, with 11 bases left in between. Germline CDR1 and CDR2: SGHTA and FQGTGA. The CDR3 extends over 13 amino acids.

With regard to this clone: Mismatch with germline at one junction end may stem from a read error. In DNA form, the CDR3 reads TGTGCCAGTAGTATAACCAGGCCTAGCGATCAGCCCCAGCATTTT. It translates to CASSITRPSDQPQHF. The V gene is TRBV19, the J gene TRBJ1-5; D not certain. The CDR3 runs 15 residues. Germline V gene lookup returns CDR1 LNHDA and CDR2 SQIVND (reference sequence).

This clone was recorded a few times. The gene calls are TRBV7-2 and TRBJ2-6, with D hard to call. Trimming took 1 base from V and 10 from J, leaving 8 bases between them. This CDR3 is built from 13 residues. Looked up from germline, CDR1 is SGHTA and CDR2 is FQGNSA. CDR3 in amino acids: CASSLGSENVLTF. CDR3 nucleotide sequence: TGTGCCAGCAGCTTAGGGTCCGAGAACGTCCTGACTTTC.

The chain has TRBV9 and TRBJ1-6; D is unclear. This CDR3 is 13 amino acids long. The V and J ends lost 0 bases and 7 bases respectively, with 5 bases between them. CDR1 SGDLS and CDR2 YYNGEE come from the germline V gene. CDR3 in DNA: TGTGCCAGCAGCGTAGTCGAGAATTCACCCCTCCACTTT. This sequence encodes CASSVVENSPLHF. The whole variable domain, filled in from reference TRBV9 and TRBJ1-6, reads DSGVTQTPKHLITATGQRVTLRCSPRSGDLSVYWYQQSLDQGLQFLIQYYNGEERAKGNILERFSAQQFPDLHSELNLSSLELGDSALYFCASSVVENSPLHFGNGTRLTVT.

CDR3 in amino acids: CSVPKPPSGGGTGELFF. The CDR3 nucleotides read TGCAGCGTCCCGAAACCACCTAGCGGGGGGGGCACCGGGGAGCTGTTTTTT. The chain uses TRBV29-1 and TRBJ2-2; 12 nucleotides line up with TRBD2. The V gene's germline CDR1 is SQVTM and CDR2 ANQGSEA. After removal of 6 bases from V and 4 bases from J, the junction contained 12 bases not matched to a gene. This CDR3 is built from 17 residues.

The V call is TRBV5-1, the J call TRBJ1-1; tentatively, D is TRBD1 (5 bases). The CDR3 covers 13 residues. V was trimmed by 2 bases and J by 11 bases, leaving 16 bases between them. Germline lookup yields CDR1 SGHRS and CDR2 YFSETQ. DNA of the CDR3: TGCGCCAGCAGCTTCCCCCCCAGGGTGGATGCTTTCTTT. Amino acid sequence: CASSFPPRVDAFF.

The chain has TRBV18 and TRBJ1-1; D is ambiguous. The germline V and J ends were trimmed by 0 bases and 3 bases, with 11 bases remaining between them. CDR3 length: 15 residues. Germline V gene sequence: CDR1 KGHSH, CDR2 LQKENI. Written as DNA, the CDR3 is TGTGCCAGCTCACCACCGTCGGCGGGTTACACTGAAGCTTTCTTT. Translated, it gives CASSPPSAGYTEAFF.

The V call is TRBV2, the J call TRBJ2-1, with D tentatively TRBD2 (5 bases). With 6 bases removed from V and 6 bases from J, the gap between germline ends came to 12 bases. The CDR3 spans 13 residues. Germline values: CDR1 SNHLY, CDR2 FYNNEI. The chain's CDR3 is CASSPTRGNEQFF. The CDR3 region has the DNA TGTGCCAGCAGCCCCACCCGGGGCAATGAGCAGTTCTTC.

V is TRBV5-1 and J is TRBJ1-1; TRBD1 aligns across 8 bases. There are 15 residues in the CDR3. In germline, CDR1 is SGHRS, CDR2 YFSETQ. V was pared by 0 bases and J by 4 bases, with 5 bases of the junction left unmatched. CDR3 amino acids: CASSLGQGAGTEAFF. For the CDR3, the DNA is TGCGCCAGCAGCTTGGGCCAGGGGGCAGGCACTGAAGCTTTCTTT. Complete variable domain (other parts from reference TRBV5-1 and TRBJ1-1): KAGVTQTPRYLIKTRGQQVTLSCSPISGHRSVSWYQQTPGQGLQFLFEYFSETQRNKGNFPGRFSGRQFSNSRSEMNVSTLELGDSALYLCASSLGQGAGTEAFFGQGTRLTVV.

The chain combines TRBV19 with TRBJ2-1; possible D gene TRBD2, 7 bases. Trimming removed 0 bases at V and 5 bases at J, with 17 bases between. CDR1 is LNHDA, CDR2 SQIVND, per germline (reference sequence). This CDR3 has 17 amino acids. The chain's CDR3 is CASSIDRSRGGNNEQFF. In nucleotides, the CDR3 is TGTGCCAGTAGTATAGATCGGTCGAGGGGGGGAAACAATGAGCAGTTCTTC. The full variable domain, its missing parts supplied by reference TRBV19 and TRBJ2-1, is DGGITQSPKYLFRKEGQNVTLSCEQNLNHDAMYWYRQDPGQGLRLIYYSQIVNDFQKGDIAEGYSVSREKKESFPLTVTSAQKNPTAFYLCASSIDRSRGGNNEQFFGPGTRLTVL.

The rearrangement links TRBV5-1 to TRBJ2-5, with D possibly matching TRBD2 (6 bases). Trimming took 4 bases from V and 5 from J, leaving 15 bases between them. CDR1 SGHRS and CDR2 YFSETQ come from the germline V gene. The CDR3 spans 14 residues. DNA for the CDR3: TGCGCCAGCAGCCGGGACGGGGGTAGGGAGACCCAGTACTTC. Its translation: CASSRDGGRETQYF.

In this sample, this clone turned up a few times. The rearrangement links TRBV28 to TRBJ1-2, with a possible D match to TRBD1 (6 bases). CDR3 length equals 18 residues. The germline V and J ends were trimmed by 1 base and 2 bases, with 20 bases remaining between them. The germline V gene encodes CDR1 MDHEN and CDR2 SYDVKM. In DNA form, the CDR3 reads TGTGCCAGCAGTTTATTCAGTTTCGTGGGGGCGGCCAACTATGGCTACACCTTC. It codes for CASSLFSFVGAANYGYTF.

This rearrangement joins TRBV19 to TRBJ2-4, with 7 bases aligning to TRBD1. Per the germline V gene, CDR1 is LNHDA and CDR2 is SQIVND (reference sequence). Trimming at V came to 6 bases and at J to 1 base, leaving 3 bases not matched to a gene. CDR3 length: 14 amino acids. CDR3 DNA sequence: TGTGCCAGTAGCCGCAGGGGGGCCAAAAACATTCAGTACTTC. This encodes CASSRRGAKNIQYF.

The genes are TRBV6-5 and TRBJ1-5; a possible D gene is TRBD1 (5 bases). In germline, CDR1 is MNHEY, CDR2 SVGAGI. The V end lost 6 bases, the J end lost 3 bases, and 12 bases lay between the germline ends. The CDR3 is 14 amino acids. The CDR3 DNA follows: TGTGCCAGCAGGACGGCGGGGGACAATCAGCCCCAGCATTTT. It is translated as CASRTAGDNQPQHF.

This chain uses TRBV5-1 with TRBJ1-4; 7 positions match TRBD1. V lost 4 bases to trimming and J lost 2 bases; unmatched junction nucleotides: 5. From germline, CDR1 is SGHRS and CDR2 YFSETQ. CDR3 length: 15 residues. CDR3 coding DNA: TGCGCCAGCAGCACAGGGGAGGCGACTAATGAAAAACTGTTTTTT. This sequence encodes CASSTGEATNEKLFF. Full variable domain (missing parts from reference TRBV5-1 and TRBJ1-4): KAGVTQTPRYLIKTRGQQVTLSCSPISGHRSVSWYQQTPGQGLQFLFEYFSETQRNKGNFPGRFSGRQFSNSRSEMNVSTLELGDSALYLCASSTGEATNEKLFFGSGTQLSVL.